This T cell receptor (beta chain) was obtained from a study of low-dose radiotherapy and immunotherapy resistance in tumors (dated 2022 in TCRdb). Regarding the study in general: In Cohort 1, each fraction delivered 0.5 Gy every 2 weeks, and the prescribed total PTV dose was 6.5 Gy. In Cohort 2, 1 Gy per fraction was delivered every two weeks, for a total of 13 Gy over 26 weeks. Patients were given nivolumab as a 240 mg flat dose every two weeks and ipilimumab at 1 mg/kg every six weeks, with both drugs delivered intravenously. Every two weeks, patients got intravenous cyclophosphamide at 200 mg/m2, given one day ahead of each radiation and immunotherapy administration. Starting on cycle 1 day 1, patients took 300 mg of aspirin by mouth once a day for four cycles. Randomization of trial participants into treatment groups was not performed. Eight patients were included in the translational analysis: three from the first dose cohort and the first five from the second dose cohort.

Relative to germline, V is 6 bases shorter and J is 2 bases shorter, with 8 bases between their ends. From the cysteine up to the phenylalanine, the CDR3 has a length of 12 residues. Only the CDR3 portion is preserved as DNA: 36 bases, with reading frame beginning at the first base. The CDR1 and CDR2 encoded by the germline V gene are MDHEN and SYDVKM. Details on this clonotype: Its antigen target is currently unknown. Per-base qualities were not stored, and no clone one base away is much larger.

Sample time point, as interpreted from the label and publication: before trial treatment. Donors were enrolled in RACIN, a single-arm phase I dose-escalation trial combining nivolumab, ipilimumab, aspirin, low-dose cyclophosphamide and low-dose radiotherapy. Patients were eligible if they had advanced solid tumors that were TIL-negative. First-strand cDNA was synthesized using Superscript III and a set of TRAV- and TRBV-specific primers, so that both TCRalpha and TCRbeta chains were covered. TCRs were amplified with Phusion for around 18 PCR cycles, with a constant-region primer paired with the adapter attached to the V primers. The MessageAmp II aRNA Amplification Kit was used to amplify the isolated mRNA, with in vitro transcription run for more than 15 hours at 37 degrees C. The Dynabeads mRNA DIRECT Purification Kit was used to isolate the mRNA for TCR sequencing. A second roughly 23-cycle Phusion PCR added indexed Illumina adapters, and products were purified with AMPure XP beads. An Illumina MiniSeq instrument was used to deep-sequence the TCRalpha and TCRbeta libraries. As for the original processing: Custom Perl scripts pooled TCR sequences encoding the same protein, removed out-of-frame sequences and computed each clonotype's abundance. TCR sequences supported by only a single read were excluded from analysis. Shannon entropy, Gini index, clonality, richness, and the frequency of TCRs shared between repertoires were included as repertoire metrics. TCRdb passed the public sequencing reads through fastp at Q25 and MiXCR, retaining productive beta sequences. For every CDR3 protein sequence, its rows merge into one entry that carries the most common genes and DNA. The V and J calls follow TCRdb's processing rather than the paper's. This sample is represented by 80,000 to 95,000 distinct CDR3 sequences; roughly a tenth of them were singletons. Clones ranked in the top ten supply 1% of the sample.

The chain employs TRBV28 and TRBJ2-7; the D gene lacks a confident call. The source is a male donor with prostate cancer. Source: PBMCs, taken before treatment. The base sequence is TGTGCCAGCAGCGGCGAAGCCTACGAGCAGTACTTC. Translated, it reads CASSGEAYEQYF. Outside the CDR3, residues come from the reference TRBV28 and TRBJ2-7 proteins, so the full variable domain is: DVKVTQSSRYLVKRTGEKVFLECVQDMDHENMFWYRQDPGLGLRLIYFSYDVKMKEKGDIPEGYSVSREKKERFSLILESASTNQTSMYLCASSGEAYEQYFGPGTRLTVT.